This T cell receptor (beta chain) was recovered during a study of shared clonotypes between healthy human individuals. Study in general: Donor ages ranged 18 to 49 years: a couple of women, a few men. Study-wide results and limits: Memory subsets generally showed smaller estimated richness than naive subsets did. The represented genetic and exposure-history diversity was limited by the small number of donors.

A note on this clone: Its antigen remains unidentified.

The assay ran at deep level. Profiling relied on immunoSEQ multiplex PCR, and the TCRdb table lists in-frame clones only, not all of them. Here the sample spans about 2.4 million clones, roughly 93% being singletons. Deletions cut 5 bases from V and 5 bases from J, with 18 bases between. The germline V gene encodes CDR1 MNHEY and CDR2 SMNVEV (reference sequence). The CDR3 loop spans 16 amino acids. Sequencing was performed on naive CD4+ T cells from PBMCs. Noted subset: CD45RA+ positively selected. This receptor was taken from a man younger than 30 in good health. Some clones in this sample may be carry-over from other donors' samples. The V gene is TRBV27, the J gene TRBJ2-2; possible D gene TRBD2, 6 bases. CDR3 in DNA: TGTGCCAGCAGTACTCAATGGGTTGGGGGGACCGGGGAGCTGTTTTTT. Residues: CASSTQWVGGTGELFF.